This T cell receptor (beta chain) was recovered during a study of control samples from healthy donors and cancer patients. The repertoire was sequenced with immunoSEQ multiplex PCR; TCRdb's copy has only in-frame clones and lacks some. The sample holds 85,000 to 95,000 clones; 88% are singletons and the top ten take 14%. Germline values: CDR1 MNHNS, CDR2 SASEGT. The CDR3 has 14 amino acids. V dropped 3 bases and J dropped 6 bases, with 14 bases sitting between them. J is TRBJ1-2 and V is TRBV6-1; tentative D call: TRBD1 (6 bases). This sequence originates from a woman in her sixties or seventies in good health. What was sequenced was blood. The CDR3 spells CASSEAGVRDGYTF. The CDR3, as DNA: TGTGCCAGCAGTGAGGCAGGGGTAAGGGATGGCTACACCTTC.